This TCR beta chain was sequenced in a study of blood T cell repertoires in COVID-19. Trimming cost V 4 bases and J 7 bases, with 15 bases left between them. CDR1 and CDR2 from the germline V gene are SGHNT and YYREEE (reference sequence). This CDR3 has 14 amino acids. Original handling: Amplification of reference gene primers was used by the study to estimate nucleated cell counts. TCRdb's copy holds only in-frame clones and misses some; the assay was immunoSEQ multiplex PCR. The DNA was the basis for D and trimming; V, J and clone size are from that table. The sample has 250,000 or so clones; around 90% are singletons.

The TCR was taken from a woman aged 25 to 39 with acute COVID-19. The rearrangement links TRBV5-4 to TRBJ2-1, with a tentative D call TRBD2 (6 bases). Sequencing input: PBMCs or T cells enriched from blood (not recorded which). The CDR3 DNA sequence: TGTGCCAGCAGCACGGGGGACCGACGGAATGAGCAGTTCTTC. Its protein product is CASSTGDRRNEQFF.